This TCR beta chain was recovered during a study of blood T cell repertoires in COVID-19. The CDR3 has 11 amino acids. V lost 7 bases and J 6 bases, leaving 6 bases between the germline ends. The germline gives CDR1 LNHDA, CDR2 SQIVND (reference sequence). Sequenced by immunoSEQ multiplex PCR; TCRdb stores in-frame clones only, minus some. This table holds 150,000 to 200,000 clones, approximately 80% found once. Each exposed participant met a COVID-19 case in the 2 weeks preceding study entry. The V gene is TRBV19, the J gene TRBJ2-2; D not certain. This clonotype was obtained from a man in his 60s who had been exposed to COVID-19. Material: PBMCs or T cells enriched from blood (not recorded which). The CDR3 DNA follows: TGTGCCAGTAATACGGCCGGGGAGCTGTTTTTT. Its translation: CASNTAGELFF. The full variable domain, completed using reference TRBV19 and TRBJ2-2, is DGGITQSPKYLFRKEGQNVTLSCEQNLNHDAMYWYRQDPGQGLRLIYYSQIVNDFQKGDIAEGYSVSREKKESFPLTVTSAQKNPTAFYLCASNTAGELFFGEGSRLTVL.